These 20 T cell receptor beta chains were all obtained from the same sample, sequenced in a study of T cell repertoires in cytomegalovirus infection. These receptors' targets are unknown. TCRdb re-called the reads through MiXCR, storing one row per CDR3 protein. This table holds about 83,000 distinct CDR3 sequences, under 30% found once. This specimen consisted of CD8+ T cells from cultured PBMCs, obtained from culture after CMV antigen stimulation. These receptors all come from a human donor in good health (CMV status not recorded). Some clones in this sample may be carry-over from other donors' samples.

This clonotype was seen a single time. CDR3 sequence reads: CASSVSGTHGETQYF. The CDR3 region has the DNA TGTGCCAGCAGCGTGAGCGGGACCCACGGGGAGACCCAGTACTTC. J is TRBJ2-5 and V is TRBV9, with 7 positions matching TRBD2. Trimming cost V 2 bases and J 5 bases; bases outside gene matches: 9. CDR1 and CDR2 (germline): SGDLS, YYNGEE. This CDR3 contains 15 residues.

The chain carries TRBV7-6 and TRBJ2-7; tentatively, D is TRBD2 (5 bases). The CDR3 runs to 14 residues. Deletions cut 1 base from V and 1 base from J, with 8 bases between. CDR1 is SGHVS and CDR2 is FNYEAQ in the germline V gene. Written as DNA, the CDR3 is TGTGCCAGCAGCTTAGTCGGGGAATCCTACGAGCAGTACTTC. Its translation is CASSLVGESYEQYF.

Many counts were recorded for this clonotype. The chain combines TRBV7-2 with TRBJ2-2, with no clear D. This CDR3 contains 15 residues. From germline, CDR1 is SGHTA and CDR2 FQGNSA. Trimming removed 4 bases from V and 7 bases from J, with 16 bases in between. As DNA, the CDR3 is TGTGCCAGCAGCTCGGACCGGGCTAGAGGCGGGGAGCTGTTTTTT. Translation: CASSSDRARGGELFF. Variable domain in full (rest from reference TRBV7-2 and TRBJ2-2): GAGVSQSPSNKVTEKGKDVELRCDPISGHTALYWYRQSLGQGLEFLIYFQGNSAPDKSGLPSDRFSAERTGGSVSTLTIQRTQQEDSAVYLCASSSDRARGGELFFGEGSRLTVL.

This clonotype was picked up one time. V and J are TRBV7-9 and TRBJ2-5; TRBD1 aligns across 9 bases. CDR1 and CDR2 (germline): SEHNR, FQNEAQ (reference sequence). The ends lost 5 bases at V and 2 bases at J; junction bases unmatched: 6. This CDR3 region has 15 residues. In nucleotides, the CDR3 is TGTGCCAGCAGCAAATGGGACAGGGAACAAGAGACCCAGTACTTC. Protein product: CASSKWDREQETQYF.

This clonotype appeared many times. The V and J genes are TRBV7-9 and TRBJ2-7; 7 bases match TRBD1. The V gene end was trimmed by 1 base and the J gene end by 0 bases; junction bases not matched to a gene: 6. Germline V gene lookup returns CDR1 SEHNR and CDR2 FQNEAQ (reference sequence). The CDR3 has 16 residues. The CDR3 here is CASSLGQGESSYEQYF. The CDR3 DNA reads TGTGCCAGCAGCTTAGGGCAGGGGGAGAGCTCCTACGAGCAGTACTTC.

The table lists this clonotype with a few counts. This chain joins TRBV24-1 and TRBJ2-2, with D perhaps TRBD1 or TRBD2 (5 bases each). The V end lost 5 bases, the J end lost 5 bases, and 14 bases lay between the germline ends. CDR1 is KGHDR and CDR2 is SFDVKD in the germline V gene. The length of the CDR3 is 15 residues. The CDR3 DNA is TGTGCCACCAGTGTAGAGGGGCTAAATACCGGGGAGCTGTTTTTT. As protein: CATSVEGLNTGELFF.

This clonotype has more than one count but fewer than ten. The chain has TRBV30 and TRBJ2-2, with D possibly matching TRBD1 (5 bases). The CDR3 length is 13 residues. V gave up 3 bases and J gave up 0 bases, with 5 bases separating them. The germline CDR1 and CDR2 sequences are GTSNPN and SVGIG (reference sequence). CDR3 protein: CAWRDTNTGELFF. The CDR3 DNA is TGTGCCTGGAGGGACACGAACACCGGGGAGCTGTTTTTT.

The chain employs TRBV13 and TRBJ2-7; 7 bases match TRBD1. CDR3 length: 13 amino acids. Germline CDR1 and CDR2: PRHDT and FYEKMQ (reference sequence). J was trimmed by 4 bases and V by 5 bases; bases with no gene match: 5. The CDR3 DNA sequence: TGTGCCAGCAGCCCTACAGGGGTATACGAGCAGTACTTC. Translating gives CASSPTGVYEQYF.

This chain uses TRBV28 with TRBJ2-2, with 8 bases lining up with TRBD1. This CDR3 contains 16 residues. With V trimmed by 2 bases and J by 6 bases, 8 bases remained unmatched. Per the germline V gene, CDR1 is MDHEN and CDR2 is SYDVKM. The CDR3 coding sequence is TGTGCCAGCAGTTTAACGAGGCAGGGGGCGTCCGGGGAGCTGTTTTTT. It translates to CASSLTRQGASGELFF.

This clonotype came up many times. This sequence joins TRBV5-6 and TRBJ2-7; D call uncertain. The CDR3 contains 14 residues. The germline V gene has CDR1 SGHDT and CDR2 YYEEEE. Trimming left V 4 bases short and J 3 bases short, with 14 bases between. The CDR3 is CASSLGSRYYEQYF. The CDR3 nucleotides are TGTGCCAGCAGCCTGGGCAGTAGATACTACGAGCAGTACTTC.

This clonotype was detected ten times or more. The chain has TRBV29-1 and TRBJ1-1, with 7 nucleotides matching TRBD1. The J segment lost 3 bases and the V segment lost 3 bases, leaving 4 bases of the junction unmatched. CDR1 and CDR2 (germline): SQVTM, ANQGSEA. CDR3 length: 13 amino acids. The CDR3 region has the DNA TGCAGCGTTGACAGGGGGGGTTACACTGAAGCTTTCTTT. Translating gives CSVDRGGYTEAFF.

This clonotype appeared a few times. The genes are TRBV7-9 and TRBJ2-6; D might be TRBD1 (6 bases). Germline CDR1 reads SEHNR; CDR2 reads FQNEAQ (reference sequence). V was trimmed by 6 bases and J by 4 bases, leaving 16 bases between them. The CDR3 sequence is 16 residues long. DNA of the CDR3: TGTGCCAGCAGGCCATCCGAGGGGGTGGGGGCCAACGTCCTGACTTTC. It specifies CASRPSEGVGANVLTF.

This clonotype was counted at least ten times. V and J are TRBV19 and TRBJ1-5, with unresolved D. V dropped 10 bases and J dropped 2 bases, with 12 bases sitting between them. Germline CDR1 is LNHDA and CDR2 is SQIVND (reference sequence). The CDR3 has 13 amino acids. The CDR3 is CATQRGGNQPQHF. The CDR3 nucleotides read TGTGCCACCCAGCGGGGAGGCAATCAGCCCCAGCATTTT.

The chain employs TRBV11-2 and TRBJ2-1, with unresolved D. Between the trimmed V and J ends, which lost 1 base and 0 bases, there was a span of 4 bases. This CDR3 region has 14 residues. Per germline, CDR1 SGHAT and CDR2 FQNNGV. DNA of the CDR3: TGTGCCAGCAGCTTAGGAGCCTCCTACAATGAGCAGTTCTTC. Translating gives CASSLGASYNEQFF.

This clonotype was seen repeatedly, ten times or more. The chain uses TRBV7-8 and TRBJ2-2, with 9 bases matching TRBD1. J lost 3 bases, V lost 4 bases, and 12 bases had no gene match. The germline V gene has CDR1 SGHVS and CDR2 FQNEAQ. CDR3 size: 18 residues. CDR3 region: CASSSFPGTGSDTGELFF. The CDR3 nucleotides read TGTGCCAGCAGCTCGTTTCCCGGGACAGGGAGCGACACCGGGGAGCTGTTTTTT.

The chain employs TRBV5-6 and TRBJ2-1; TRBD1 aligns across 8 bases. The length of the CDR3 is 15 residues. Germline-derived CDR1 and CDR2 are SGHDT and YYEEEE. J lost 7 bases, V lost 2 bases, and 8 bases had no gene match. The DNA of the CDR3 is TGTGCCAGCAGCTTACAGGGGGTGGGACTGAATGAGCAGTTCTTC. Translating gives CASSLQGVGLNEQFF.

Remarks on this clonotype: This sequence may be a read error, since a much larger clone differs from it by one base. The rearrangement links TRBV11-1 to TRBJ2-1, with 10 positions matching TRBD2. CDR1 SGHAT and CDR2 FQDESV come from the germline V gene (reference sequence). The CDR3 is 16 amino acids. This CDR3 is CASSWRAGGRYNVQFF. CDR3 nucleotide sequence: TGTGCCAGCAGCTGGCGAGCGGGGGGGCGGTACAATGTGCAGTTCTTC.

This chain uses TRBV10-3 with TRBJ1-2; 7 positions match TRBD1. V lost 3 bases to trimming and J lost 5 bases; unmatched junction nucleotides: 3. The germline gives CDR1 ENHRY, CDR2 SYGVKD. This CDR3 contains 13 residues. CDR3 sequence (DNA): TGTGCCATCAGTGACCAGGGGGTGTATGGCTACACCTTC. It specifies CAISDQGVYGYTF.

The chain recombines TRBV2 with TRBJ2-3; 9 bases align to TRBD2. From germline, CDR1 is SNHLY and CDR2 FYNNEI. The CDR3 sequence is 16 residues long. The V gene end was trimmed by 6 bases and the J gene end by 0 bases; junction bases not matched to a gene: 7. CDR3 sequence: CASRTGTSSSTDTQYF. The CDR3, as DNA: TGTGCCAGCAGAACCGGGACTAGCAGTAGCACAGATACGCAGTATTTT.

This rearrangement joins TRBV5-4 to TRBJ2-7; 11 nucleotides line up with TRBD1. V dropped 1 base and J dropped 7; count of bases not matched to a gene: 7. This CDR3 has 15 residues. Germline CDR1 is SGHNT and CDR2 is YYREEE (reference sequence). The CDR3 loop is CASSLFGQGAGEQYF. The CDR3 DNA follows: TGTGCCAGCAGCTTGTTTGGACAGGGGGCAGGGGAGCAGTACTTC.